These 32 T cell receptor beta chains share one sample of origin, sequenced in a study of OX40 agonist ivuxolimab in advanced cancers. Sequencing was performed with immunoSEQ multiplex PCR; in TCRdb, only in-frame clones are kept and a portion is missing. The sample has approximately 60,000 clones; over 90% are singletons. Source: CD4+ or CD8+ T cells sorted from blood, taken in a trial of the OX40 agonist ivuxolimab. The source of these receptors is an adult with an advanced solid tumor such as melanoma, head and neck, liver or kidney cancer.

This chain links TRBV27 with TRBJ1-5, with 7 positions matching TRBD1. The CDR3 runs to 14 residues. Germline CDR1 and CDR2: MNHEY and SMNVEV (reference sequence). With V trimmed by 5 bases and J by 3 bases, 4 bases remained unmatched. In nucleotides, the CDR3 is TGTGCCAGCAGTACCAGGGGGGACAATCAGCCCCAGCATTTT. Its protein is CASSTRGDNQPQHF.

The chain uses TRBV27 and TRBJ2-5, with 11 bases aligning to TRBD2. Germline-derived CDR1 and CDR2 are MNHEY and SMNVEV (reference sequence). Germline trimming cut 3 bases from V and 4 bases from J; bases unmatched to any gene: 7. CDR3 size: 16 residues. For the CDR3, the DNA is TGTGCCAGCAGTTTGAATAGCGGGAGGGCCGGAGAGACCCAGTACTTC. This encodes CASSLNSGRAGETQYF.

The chain uses TRBV6-1 and TRBJ1-1; tentatively, D is TRBD1 (5 bases). Germline V gene sequence: CDR1 MNHNS, CDR2 SASEGT. This CDR3 comprises 14 residues. The V end lost 5 bases, the J end lost 5 bases, and 15 bases lay between the germline ends. The CDR3 sequence: CASSIRGGWTEAFF. In DNA, the CDR3 is TGTGCCAGCAGTATTCGGGGGGGTTGGACTGAAGCTTTCTTT.

This clone was counted a single time. This chain uses TRBV27 with TRBJ2-5, with 9 bases aligning to TRBD1. CDR1 is MNHEY and CDR2 is SMNVEV in the germline V gene (reference sequence). V trimming: 6 bases; J trimming: 5 bases; junction bases outside the gene matches: 1. The CDR3 has 12 residues. DNA of the CDR3: TGTGCCAGCAGACAGGGGGCCGAGACCCAGTACTTC. It specifies CASRQGAETQYF.

V usage is TRBV4-3 and J usage is TRBJ2-7, with D possibly matching TRBD2 (7 bases). CDR1 and CDR2 (germline): LGHNA, YSLEER. V dropped 1 base and J dropped 0 bases, with 19 bases sitting between them. The CDR3 is 18 amino acids. Here the CDR3 reads CASSQVWGGGALSYEQYF. Written as DNA, the CDR3 is TGCGCCAGCAGCCAAGTTTGGGGGGGCGGAGCCCTCTCCTACGAGCAGTACTTC.

The CDR3 spells CASSGGLAGSSYNEQFF. The CDR3 DNA reads TGTGCCAGCAGTGGGGGACTAGCGGGAAGCTCCTACAATGAGCAGTTCTTC. The genes are TRBV6-1 and TRBJ2-1; 13 bases fit TRBD2. This CDR3 has 17 residues. CDR1 is MNHNS, CDR2 SASEGT, per germline. V gave up 4 bases and J gave up 0 bases; unmatched junction bases: 3.

The rearrangement uses TRBV9 and TRBJ1-1; possibly TRBD1 for D (5 bases). The V end lost 4 bases, the J end lost 2 bases, and 9 bases lay between the germline ends. The CDR3 sequence is 13 residues long. From germline, CDR1 is SGDLS and CDR2 YYNGEE. The CDR3 DNA follows: TGTGCCAGCAGCCCGGGGGTTAACACTGAAGCTTTCTTT. This sequence encodes CASSPGVNTEAFF.

Remarks on this clone: The sample carries other DNA sequences with the same CDR3. The chain is built from TRBV11-2 and TRBJ1-1; D gene unclear. The V end was cut by 1 base, the J end by 1 base, with 4 bases between. The V gene's germline CDR1 is SGHAT and CDR2 FQNNGV. This CDR3 comprises 13 residues. The DNA for the CDR3 is TGTGCCAGCAGCTTAGGGGGGAACACTGAAGCTTTCTTT. This codes for CASSLGGNTEAFF.

This chain uses TRBV7-3 with TRBJ2-1; D remains ambiguous. The germline gives CDR1 SGHTA, CDR2 FQGTGA. Trimming shortened V by 2 bases and J by 6 bases, and 8 bases separated the two germline ends. The CDR3 runs to 13 residues. DNA for the CDR3: TGTGCCAGCAGCTTAGGGGTCCTCAATGAGCAGTTCTTC. This sequence encodes CASSLGVLNEQFF.

This clone came up a few times. V is TRBV4-3 and J is TRBJ2-1, with no clear D. Deletions cut 4 bases from V and 10 bases from J, with 11 bases between. The CDR3 has 12 residues. Germline V gene lookup returns CDR1 LGHNA and CDR2 YSLEER. CDR3 nucleotide sequence: TGCGCCAGCAGCCCGAACTATATCGAGCAGTTCTTC. It specifies CASSPNYIEQFF.

The chain links TRBV4-3 to TRBJ2-3; D gene unclear. This CDR3 has 17 amino acids. Germline V gives CDR1 LGHNA, CDR2 YSLEER. Trimming pared 0 bases from V and 1 base from J, leaving 14 bases between. Here the CDR3 reads CASSQDHPSRGTDTQYF. CDR3 DNA: TGCGCCAGCAGCCAAGATCACCCTTCTCGCGGCACAGATACGCAGTATTTT.

V usage is TRBV28 and J usage is TRBJ2-1; tentatively, D is TRBD1 (6 bases). The V gene's germline CDR1 is MDHEN and CDR2 SYDVKM. The CDR3 has 15 amino acids. V gave up 10 bases and J gave up 0 bases, with 16 bases separating them. CDR3 coding DNA: TGTGCCACCACGATAGGGGGAAGCTCCTACAATGAGCAGTTCTTC. The encoded protein is CATTIGGSSYNEQFF. The whole variable domain, remainder taken from reference TRBV28 and TRBJ2-1, is DVKVTQSSRYLVKRTGEKVFLECVQDMDHENMFWYRQDPGLGLRLIYFSYDVKMKEKGDIPEGYSVSREKKERFSLILESASTNQTSMYLCATTIGGSSYNEQFFGPGTRLTVL.

This chain uses TRBV2 with TRBJ2-7; D not resolved. This CDR3 has 12 residues. From germline, CDR1 is SNHLY and CDR2 FYNNEI. V shed 11 bases and J shed 6 bases, with 17 bases lying between them. CDR3 coding DNA: TGTGCCTGCGTCCACGATCGAGGCGAGCAGTACTTC. Its translation: CACVHDRGEQYF.

As DNA, the CDR3 is TGTGCCAGCAGCTTAGCGGCAGGCCATAATTCACCCCTCCACTTT. This translates into CASSLAAGHNSPLHF. The chain employs TRBV13 and TRBJ1-6; D gene unclear. Germline-derived CDR1 and CDR2 are PRHDT and FYEKMQ (reference sequence). This CDR3 has 15 amino acids. V shed 1 base and J shed 5 bases, with 9 bases lying between them.

J is TRBJ2-1 and V is TRBV9; 9 bases agree with TRBD2. J gave up 2 bases and V 4 bases, and 7 bases lay outside the gene matches. The CDR3 extends over 16 amino acids. Germline V gene lookup returns CDR1 SGDLS and CDR2 YYNGEE. For the CDR3, the DNA is TGTGCCAGCAGCTCTCTTAGCGGGAGCACCTACAATGAGCAGTTCTTC. Amino acid sequence: CASSSLSGSTYNEQFF.

This sequence joins TRBV27 and TRBJ1-1; D is undetermined. CDR1 and CDR2 from the germline V gene are MNHEY and SMNVEV (reference sequence). The CDR3 covers 13 residues. Trimming removed 5 bases from V and 7 bases from J, with 14 bases in between. DNA of the CDR3: TGTGCCAGCAGTCCCGCTAGATCTGGTGAAGCTTTCTTT. Translated: CASSPARSGEAFF.

The chain has TRBV29-1 and TRBJ2-7, with D perhaps being TRBD1 or TRBD2 (6 bases each). Germline loops: CDR1 SQVTM, CDR2 ANQGSEA. This CDR3 is 14 amino acids long. Deletions cut 0 bases from V and 2 bases from J, with 11 bases between. CDR3 sequence (DNA): TGCAGCGTTGAAGAAAGGGGGGAACCCTACGAGCAGTACTTC. As protein: CSVEERGEPYEQYF.

The CDR3 sequence is CAISPGNTIYF. CDR3 sequence (DNA): TGTGCCATCAGCCCAGGAAACACCATATATTTT. This chain links TRBV10-3 with TRBJ1-3; D unresolved. Trimming left V 6 bases short and J 4 bases short, with 4 bases between. Germline V gene data show CDR1 as ENHRY and CDR2 as SYGVKD. The CDR3 has 11 amino acids.

The chain uses TRBV13 and TRBJ2-2, with TRBD2 as a possible D gene (6 bases). The CDR3 is 13 amino acids. Germline V CDR1 and CDR2: PRHDT, FYEKMQ (reference sequence). V shed 3 bases and J shed 4 bases, with 6 bases lying between them. The CDR3, as DNA: TGTGCCAGCAGCTTGGGACTCACCGGGGAGCTGTTTTTT. It translates to CASSLGLTGELFF.

This chain uses TRBV15 with TRBJ2-1; D not resolved. V was pared by 3 bases and J by 5 bases, with 11 bases between. The CDR3 spans 14 residues. Germline V gives CDR1 LNHNV, CDR2 YYDKDF (reference sequence). CDR3 in DNA: TGTGCCACCAGCAGCTCCGGGCTCGACAATGAGCAGTTCTTC. It is translated as CATSSSGLDNEQFF.

This clone came up once. The J gene is TRBJ2-7, the V gene TRBV10-3, with 7 bases fitting TRBD1. Looked up from germline, CDR1 is ENHRY and CDR2 is SYGVKD. This CDR3 has 14 residues. With 3 bases clipped from V and 3 bases from J, the junction kept 5 bases outside the gene matches. CDR3 nucleotides: TGTGCCATCAGTGACCCAGGGGGTTACTACGAGCAGTACTTC. Residues: CAISDPGGYYEQYF.

V and J are TRBV28 and TRBJ2-3; the match to TRBD2 covers 11 bases. Germline lookup yields CDR1 MDHEN and CDR2 SYDVKM. The V and J ends lost 3 bases and 0 bases, in that order; junction bases with no gene match: 8. The CDR3 is 18 amino acids. The CDR3 loop reads CASSFVTSGVSSTDTQYF. The CDR3 region has the DNA TGTGCCAGCAGTTTTGTGACTAGCGGGGTTTCTAGCACAGATACGCAGTATTTT. The full variable domain, rest sourced from reference TRBV28 and TRBJ2-3, is DVKVTQSSRYLVKRTGEKVFLECVQDMDHENMFWYRQDPGLGLRLIYFSYDVKMKEKGDIPEGYSVSREKKERFSLILESASTNQTSMYLCASSFVTSGVSSTDTQYFGPGTRLTVL.

This sequence joins TRBV11-3 and TRBJ2-1; the match to TRBD1 covers 9 bases. The junction had 6 bases not matched to a gene; V was cut back by 2 bases and J by 7 bases. The CDR3 contains 15 residues. The germline gives CDR1 SGHNT, CDR2 YENEEA. The CDR3 coding sequence is TGTGCCAGCAGCTTATGGACAGGGGAAAAAAATGAGCAGTTCTTC. Its translation: CASSLWTGEKNEQFF. Looking up the rest from reference TRBV11-3 and TRBJ2-1 gives the full variable domain: EAGVVQSPRYKIIEKKQPVAFWCNPISGHNTLYWYLQNLGQGPELLIRYENEEAVDDSQLPKDRFSAERLKGVDSTLKIQPAELGDSAVYLCASSLWTGEKNEQFFGPGTRLTVL.

This chain links TRBV4-3 with TRBJ1-3; unclear D gene. Germline CDR1 LGHNA, CDR2 YSLEER. The CDR3 runs 15 residues. The V end was cut by 4 bases, the J end by 1 base, with 11 bases between. This chain's CDR3 is CASSPVDFSGNTIYF. CDR3 nucleotide sequence: TGCGCCAGCAGCCCAGTGGACTTTTCTGGAAACACCATATATTTT.

CDR3 loop: CASSPGTSFREQYF. For the CDR3, the DNA is TGTGCCAGCAGCCCCGGGACTAGCTTCCGCGAGCAGTACTTC. The V and J genes are TRBV9 and TRBJ2-7, with 9 bases fitting TRBD2. The trim removed 4 bases at V and 6 bases at J, leaving 8 bases unmatched. The CDR3 covers 14 residues. The germline CDR1 and CDR2 sequences are SGDLS and YYNGEE.

This chain joins TRBV7-9 and TRBJ2-7, with 7 positions matching TRBD1. Germline values: CDR1 SEHNR, CDR2 FQNEAQ (reference sequence). The junction had 21 bases not matched to a gene; V was cut back by 4 bases and J by 3 bases. The CDR3 runs 19 residues. The CDR3 region is CASSSPTSLRQGEFYEQYF. The CDR3 coding sequence is TGTGCCAGCAGCTCCCCCACGTCGTTAAGACAGGGCGAGTTCTACGAGCAGTACTTC.

V usage is TRBV7-9 and J usage is TRBJ2-1; 12 bases are shared with TRBD2. Per germline, CDR1 SEHNR and CDR2 FQNEAQ (reference sequence). Trimming cost V 7 bases and J 6 bases; bases outside gene matches: 1. The CDR3 has 13 residues. The CDR3 nucleotides are TGTGCCAGCAAACTAGCGGGGGGCAATGAGCAGTTCTTC. Translated, it gives CASKLAGGNEQFF.

This chain joins TRBV9 and TRBJ2-3; unclear D gene. V lost 4 bases, J lost 3 bases, and 15 bases lay in between. Germline CDR1 reads SGDLS; CDR2 reads YYNGEE. The CDR3 contains 15 residues. CDR3 nucleotide sequence: TGTGCCAGCAGCCCCTGGGTCTCGATTACAGATACGCAGTATTTT. Protein product: CASSPWVSITDTQYF.

This chain joins TRBV4-1 and TRBJ2-7; the match to TRBD2 covers 10 bases. CDR3 size: 15 residues. With V trimmed by 0 bases and J by 7 bases, 6 bases remained unmatched. The germline V gene encodes CDR1 MGHRA and CDR2 YSYEKL. CDR3 residues: CASSQDSGRAREQYF. The CDR3 region has the DNA TGCGCCAGCAGCCAAGACAGCGGGAGGGCTCGGGAGCAGTACTTC.

The chain combines TRBV27 with TRBJ2-7; D gene ambiguous. This CDR3 comprises 16 residues. V was shortened by 5 bases and J by 5 bases, with 22 bases between the two germline ends. Germline V CDR1 and CDR2: MNHEY, SMNVEV (reference sequence). This CDR3 is CASSPTRVQGMDEQYF. CDR3 coding DNA: TGTGCCAGCAGTCCAACCCGGGTCCAAGGGATGGACGAGCAGTACTTC.

V usage is TRBV28 and J usage is TRBJ1-1; D is perhaps TRBD1 (5 bases). Trimming removed 3 bases from V and 5 bases from J, with 10 bases in between. CDR1 and CDR2 from the germline V gene are MDHEN and SYDVKM. This CDR3 comprises 13 residues. CDR3 in DNA: TGTGCCAGCAGTTTTAGGGACGGGACTGAAGCTTTCTTT. Its translation is CASSFRDGTEAFF.

The CDR3 bases are TGCGCCAGCAGTCAACCCAATGATGAGCAGTTCTTC. As protein: CASSQPNDEQFF. This rearrangement joins TRBV4-3 to TRBJ2-1; D is unclear. Trimming pared 6 bases from V and 8 bases from J, leaving 11 bases between. The CDR3 is made up of 12 amino acids. Germline V lookup: CDR1 LGHNA, CDR2 YSLEER.